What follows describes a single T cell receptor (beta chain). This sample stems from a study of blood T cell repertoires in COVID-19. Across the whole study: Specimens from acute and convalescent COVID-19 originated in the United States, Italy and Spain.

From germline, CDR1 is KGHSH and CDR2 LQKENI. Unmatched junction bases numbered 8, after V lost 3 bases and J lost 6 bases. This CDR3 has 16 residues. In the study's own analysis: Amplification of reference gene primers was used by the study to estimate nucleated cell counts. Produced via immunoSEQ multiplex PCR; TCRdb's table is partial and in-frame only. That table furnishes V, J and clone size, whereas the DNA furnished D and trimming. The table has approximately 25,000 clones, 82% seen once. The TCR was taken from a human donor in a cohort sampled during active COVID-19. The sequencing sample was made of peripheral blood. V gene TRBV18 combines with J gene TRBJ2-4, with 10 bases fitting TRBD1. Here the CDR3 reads CASSPTVGTGVNIQYF. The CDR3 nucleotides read TGTGCCAGCTCACCTACGGTGGGGACAGGGGTAAACATTCAGTACTTC.